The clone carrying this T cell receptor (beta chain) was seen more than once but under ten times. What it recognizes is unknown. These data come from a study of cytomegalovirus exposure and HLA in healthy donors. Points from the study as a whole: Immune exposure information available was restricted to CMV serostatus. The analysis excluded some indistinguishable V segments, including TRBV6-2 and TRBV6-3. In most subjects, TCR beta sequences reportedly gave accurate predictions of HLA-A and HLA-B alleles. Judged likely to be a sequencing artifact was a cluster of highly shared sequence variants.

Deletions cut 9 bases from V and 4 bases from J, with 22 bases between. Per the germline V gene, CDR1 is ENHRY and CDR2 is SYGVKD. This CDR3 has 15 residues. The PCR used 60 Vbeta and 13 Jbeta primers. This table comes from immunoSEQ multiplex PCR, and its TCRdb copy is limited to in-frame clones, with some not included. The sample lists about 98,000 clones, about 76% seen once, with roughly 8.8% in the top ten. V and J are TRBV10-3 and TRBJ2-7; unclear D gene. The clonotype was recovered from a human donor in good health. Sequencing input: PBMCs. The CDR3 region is CAIFFKQKAAYEQYF. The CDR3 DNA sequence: TGTGCCATTTTTTTCAAGCAGAAGGCGGCATACGAGCAGTACTTC.